This T cell receptor (beta chain) is drawn from a study of blood T cell repertoires in COVID-19. CDR3 length: 16 amino acids. Trimming stripped 2 bases from V and 4 bases from J, with 15 bases between. In germline, CDR1 is MNHNS, CDR2 SASEGT. Some clones are missing from TCRdb's copy, which holds only in-frame ones; the method was immunoSEQ multiplex PCR. The table records 100,000 or so clones, about 83% of them present only once. The specimen sequenced was peripheral blood. J is TRBJ1-5 and V is TRBV6-1, with TRBD1 as a possible D gene (6 bases). The receptor was isolated from a man aged 35-49 years with active or convalescent COVID-19. The CDR3 coding sequence is TGTGCCAGCAGTGAAAGGCAGGGGATTCGAAATCAGCCCCAGCATTTT. It codes for CASSERQGIRNQPQHF.